This T cell receptor (beta chain) is drawn from a study of response to subunit inactivated influenza vaccine. Study results and limitations: Seasonal influenza vaccination, on each occasion, was suggested by the authors to recruit few new T cells.

The germline gives CDR1 SNHLY, CDR2 FYNNEI. The CDR3 extends over 11 amino acids. The V gene end was trimmed by 6 bases and the J gene end by 9 bases; junction bases not matched to a gene: 0. This clonotype was seen more than once but under ten times. Its antigen is unidentified. TCRdb itself ran the RT-PCR reads through MiXCR, one entry per CDR3 protein. The sample lists around 530,000 distinct CDR3 sequences, about an eighth occurring once. V usage is TRBV2 and J usage is TRBJ2-3; 10 nucleotides align to TRBD1. Sequencing used PBMCs from blood, obtained on the day of vaccination. This sequence was found in a man aged 45 to 65 who received an inactivated influenza vaccine. CDR3 coding DNA: TGTGCCAGCAGGGACAGGGGGACGCAGTATTTT. This sequence encodes CASRDRGTQYF.